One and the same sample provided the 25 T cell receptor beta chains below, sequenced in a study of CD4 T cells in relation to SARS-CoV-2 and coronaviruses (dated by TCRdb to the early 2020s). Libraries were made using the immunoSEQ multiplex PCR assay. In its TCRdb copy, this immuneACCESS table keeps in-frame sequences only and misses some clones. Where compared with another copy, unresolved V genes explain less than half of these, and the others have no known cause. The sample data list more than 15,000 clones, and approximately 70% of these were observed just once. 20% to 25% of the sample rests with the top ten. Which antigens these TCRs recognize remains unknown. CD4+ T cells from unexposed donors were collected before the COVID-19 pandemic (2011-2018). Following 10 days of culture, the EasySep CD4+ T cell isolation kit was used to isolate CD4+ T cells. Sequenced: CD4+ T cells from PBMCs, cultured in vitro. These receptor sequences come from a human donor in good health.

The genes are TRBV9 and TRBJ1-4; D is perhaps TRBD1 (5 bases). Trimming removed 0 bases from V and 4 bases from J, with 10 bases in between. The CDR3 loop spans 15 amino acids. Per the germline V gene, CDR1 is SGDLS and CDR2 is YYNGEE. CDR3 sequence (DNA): TGTGCCAGCAGCGTAGGACAGCCAAATAATGAAAAACTGTTTTTT. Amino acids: CASSVGQPNNEKLFF.

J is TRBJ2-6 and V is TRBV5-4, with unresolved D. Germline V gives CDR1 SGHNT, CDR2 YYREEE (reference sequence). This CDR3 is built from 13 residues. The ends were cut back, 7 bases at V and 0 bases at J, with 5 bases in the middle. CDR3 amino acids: CASDLSGANVLTF. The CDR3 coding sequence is TGTGCCAGCGACCTCTCTGGGGCCAACGTCCTGACTTTC.

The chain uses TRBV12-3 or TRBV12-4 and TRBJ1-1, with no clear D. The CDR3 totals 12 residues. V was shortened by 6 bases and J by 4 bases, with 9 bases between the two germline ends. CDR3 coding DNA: TGTGCCAGCAGCAAGGTAGGCACTGAAGCTTTCTTT. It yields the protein CASSKVGTEAFF.

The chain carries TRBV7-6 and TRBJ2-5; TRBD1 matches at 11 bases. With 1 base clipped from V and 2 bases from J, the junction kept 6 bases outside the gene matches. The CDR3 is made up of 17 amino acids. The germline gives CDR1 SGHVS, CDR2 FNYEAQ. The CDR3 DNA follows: TGTGCCAGCAGCTTAGGGCCGGGACAGGGGGGACAAGAGACCCAGTACTTC. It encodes CASSLGPGQGGQETQYF.

CDR3 residues: CATSRDRASYYEQYF. CDR3 nucleotides: TGTGCCACCAGCAGAGACAGGGCTAGCTACTACGAGCAGTACTTC. The rearrangement joins TRBV15 to TRBJ2-7; D may be TRBD1 or TRBD2 (5 bases each). This CDR3 comprises 15 residues. Trimming stripped 0 bases from V and 3 bases from J, with 12 bases between. Germline V lookup: CDR1 LNHNV, CDR2 YYDKDF (reference sequence).

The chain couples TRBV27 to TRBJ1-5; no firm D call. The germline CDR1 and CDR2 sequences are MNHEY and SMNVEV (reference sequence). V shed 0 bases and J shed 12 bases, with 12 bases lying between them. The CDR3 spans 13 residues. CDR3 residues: CASSLSLNGHQHF. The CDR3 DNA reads TGTGCCAGCAGTTTATCCTTGAACGGCCACCAGCATTTT.

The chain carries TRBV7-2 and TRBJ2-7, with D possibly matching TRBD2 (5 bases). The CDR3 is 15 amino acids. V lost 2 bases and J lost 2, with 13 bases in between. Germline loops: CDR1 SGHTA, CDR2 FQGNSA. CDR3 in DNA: TGTGCCAGCAGCTTAATGGCAGAGGGAACCTACGAGCAGTACTTC. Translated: CASSLMAEGTYEQYF.

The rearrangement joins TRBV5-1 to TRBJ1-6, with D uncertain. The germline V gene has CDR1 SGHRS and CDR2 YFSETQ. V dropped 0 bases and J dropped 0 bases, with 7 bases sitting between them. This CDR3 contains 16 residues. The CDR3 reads CASSLAASSYNSPLHF. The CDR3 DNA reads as TGCGCCAGCAGCTTGGCCGCGAGCTCCTATAATTCACCCCTCCACTTT.

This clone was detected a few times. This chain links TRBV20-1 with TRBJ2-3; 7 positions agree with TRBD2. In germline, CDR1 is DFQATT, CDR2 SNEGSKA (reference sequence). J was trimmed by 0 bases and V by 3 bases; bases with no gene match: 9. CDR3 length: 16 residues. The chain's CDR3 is CSASGGRETSTDTQYF. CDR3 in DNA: TGCAGTGCTAGTGGCGGGCGGGAGACTAGCACAGATACGCAGTATTTT.

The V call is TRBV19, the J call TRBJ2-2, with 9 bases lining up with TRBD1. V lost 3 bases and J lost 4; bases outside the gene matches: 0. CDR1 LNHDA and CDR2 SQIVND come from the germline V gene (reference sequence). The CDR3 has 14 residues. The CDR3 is CASSMDRGTGELFF. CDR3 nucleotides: TGTGCCAGTAGTATGGACAGGGGCACCGGGGAGCTGTTTTTT.

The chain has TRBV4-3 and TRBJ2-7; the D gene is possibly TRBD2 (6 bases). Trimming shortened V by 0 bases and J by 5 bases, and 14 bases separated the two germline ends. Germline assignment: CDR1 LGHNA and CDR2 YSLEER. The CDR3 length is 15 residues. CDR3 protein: CASSQEVSGGHEQYF. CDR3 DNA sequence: TGCGCCAGCAGCCAAGAAGTATCCGGGGGACACGAGCAGTACTTC.

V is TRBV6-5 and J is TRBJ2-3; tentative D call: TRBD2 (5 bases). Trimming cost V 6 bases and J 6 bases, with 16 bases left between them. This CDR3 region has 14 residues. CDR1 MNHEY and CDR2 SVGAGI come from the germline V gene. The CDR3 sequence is CASSRPEGGDTQYF. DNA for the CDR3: TGTGCCAGCAGCCGCCCTGAGGGTGGCGATACGCAGTATTTT.

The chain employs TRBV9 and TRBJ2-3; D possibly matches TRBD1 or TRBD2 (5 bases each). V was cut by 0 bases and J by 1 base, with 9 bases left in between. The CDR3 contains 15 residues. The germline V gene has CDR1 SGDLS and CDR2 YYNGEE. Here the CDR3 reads CASSVGGSGTDTQYF. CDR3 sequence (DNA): TGTGCCAGCAGCGTAGGGGGGAGCGGCACAGATACGCAGTATTTT. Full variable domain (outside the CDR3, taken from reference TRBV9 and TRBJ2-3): DSGVTQTPKHLITATGQRVTLRCSPRSGDLSVYWYQQSLDQGLQFLIQYYNGEERAKGNILERFSAQQFPDLHSELNLSSLELGDSALYFCASSVGGSGTDTQYFGPGTRLTVL.

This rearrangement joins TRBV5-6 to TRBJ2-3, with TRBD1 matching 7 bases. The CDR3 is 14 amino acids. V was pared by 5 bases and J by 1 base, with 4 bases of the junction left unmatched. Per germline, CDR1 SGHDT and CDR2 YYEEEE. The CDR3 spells CASSDGQGTDTQYF. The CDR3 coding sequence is TGTGCCAGCAGTGATGGACAGGGCACAGATACGCAGTATTTT.

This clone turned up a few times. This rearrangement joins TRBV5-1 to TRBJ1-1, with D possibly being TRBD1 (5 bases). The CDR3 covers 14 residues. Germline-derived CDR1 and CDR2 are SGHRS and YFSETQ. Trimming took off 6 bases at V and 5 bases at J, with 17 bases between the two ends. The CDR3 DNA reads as TGCGCCAGCAAAACCCGACAGACGTATACTGAAGCTTTCTTT. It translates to CASKTRQTYTEAFF.

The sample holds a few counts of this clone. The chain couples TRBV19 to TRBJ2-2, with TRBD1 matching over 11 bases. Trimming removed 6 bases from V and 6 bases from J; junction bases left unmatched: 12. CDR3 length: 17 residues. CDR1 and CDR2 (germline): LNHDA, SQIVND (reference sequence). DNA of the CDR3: TGTGCCAGTAGAATCAATATAGGGACAGGGGGATCCGGGGAGCTGTTTTTT. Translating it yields CASRINIGTGGSGELFF.

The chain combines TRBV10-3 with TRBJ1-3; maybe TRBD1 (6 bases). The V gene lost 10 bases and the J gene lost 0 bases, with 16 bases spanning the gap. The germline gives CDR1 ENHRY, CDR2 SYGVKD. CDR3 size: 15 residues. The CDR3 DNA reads TGTGCCACAAGACAGACAGGTACCTCTGGAAACACCATATATTTT. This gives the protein CATRQTGTSGNTIYF.

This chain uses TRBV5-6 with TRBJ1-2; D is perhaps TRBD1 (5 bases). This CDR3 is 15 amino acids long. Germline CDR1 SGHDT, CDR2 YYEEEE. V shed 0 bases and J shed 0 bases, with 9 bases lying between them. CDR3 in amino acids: CASSLAGAPNYGYTF. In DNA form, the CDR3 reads TGTGCCAGCAGCTTGGCCGGGGCTCCTAACTATGGCTACACCTTC. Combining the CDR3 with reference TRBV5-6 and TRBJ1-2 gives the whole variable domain DAGVTQSPTHLIKTRGQQVTLRCSPKSGHDTVSWYQQALGQGPQFIFQYYEEEERQRGNFPDRFSGHQFPNYSSELNVNALLLGDSALYLCASSLAGAPNYGYTFGSGTRLTVV.

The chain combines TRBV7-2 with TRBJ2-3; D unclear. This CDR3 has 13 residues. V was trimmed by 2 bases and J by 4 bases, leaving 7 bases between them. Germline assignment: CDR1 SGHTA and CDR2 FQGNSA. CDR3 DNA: TGTGCCAGCAGCTTACGCTACCCAGATACGCAGTATTTT. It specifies CASSLRYPDTQYF. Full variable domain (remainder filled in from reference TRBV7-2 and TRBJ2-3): GAGVSQSPSNKVTEKGKDVELRCDPISGHTALYWYRQSLGQGLEFLIYFQGNSAPDKSGLPSDRFSAERTGGSVSTLTIQRTQQEDSAVYLCASSLRYPDTQYFGPGTRLTVL.

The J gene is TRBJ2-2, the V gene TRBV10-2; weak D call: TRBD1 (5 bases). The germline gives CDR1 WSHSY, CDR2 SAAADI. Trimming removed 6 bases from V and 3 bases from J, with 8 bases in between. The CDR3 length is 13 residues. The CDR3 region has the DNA TGCGCCAGCAGCCGCAGGGACACCGGGGAGCTGTTTTTT. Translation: CASSRRDTGELFF.

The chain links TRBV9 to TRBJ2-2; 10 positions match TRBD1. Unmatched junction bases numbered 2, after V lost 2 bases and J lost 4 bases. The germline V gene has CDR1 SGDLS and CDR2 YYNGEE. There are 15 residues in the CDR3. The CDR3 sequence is CASSVGTGVTGELFF. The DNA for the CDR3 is TGTGCCAGCAGCGTGGGGACAGGGGTCACCGGGGAGCTGTTTTTT. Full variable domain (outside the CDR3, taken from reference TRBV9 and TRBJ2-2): DSGVTQTPKHLITATGQRVTLRCSPRSGDLSVYWYQQSLDQGLQFLIQYYNGEERAKGNILERFSAQQFPDLHSELNLSSLELGDSALYFCASSVGTGVTGELFFGEGSRLTVL.

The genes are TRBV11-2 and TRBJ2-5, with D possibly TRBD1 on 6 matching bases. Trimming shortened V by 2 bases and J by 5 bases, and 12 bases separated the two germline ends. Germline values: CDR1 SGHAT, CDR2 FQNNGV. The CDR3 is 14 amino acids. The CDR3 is CASSLRAGAETQYF. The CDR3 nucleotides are TGTGCCAGCAGCTTACGGGCAGGGGCGGAGACCCAGTACTTC. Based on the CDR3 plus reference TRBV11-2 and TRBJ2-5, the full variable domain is EAGVAQSPRYKIIEKRQSVAFWCNPISGHATLYWYQQILGQGPKLLIQFQNNGVVDDSQLPKDRFSAERLKGVDSTLKIQPAKLEDSAVYLCASSLRAGAETQYFGPGTRLLVL.

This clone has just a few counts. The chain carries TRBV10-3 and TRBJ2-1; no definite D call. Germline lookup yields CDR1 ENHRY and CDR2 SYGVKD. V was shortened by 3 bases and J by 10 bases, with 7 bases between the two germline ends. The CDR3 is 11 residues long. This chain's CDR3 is CAISDQLEQFF. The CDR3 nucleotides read TGTGCCATCAGTGACCAGCTCGAGCAGTTCTTC.

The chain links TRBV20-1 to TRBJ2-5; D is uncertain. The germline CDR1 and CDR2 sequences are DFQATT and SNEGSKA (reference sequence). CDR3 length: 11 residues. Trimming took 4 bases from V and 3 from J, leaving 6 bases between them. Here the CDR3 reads CSATNEETQYF. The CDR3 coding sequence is TGCAGTGCTACGAACGAAGAGACCCAGTACTTC.

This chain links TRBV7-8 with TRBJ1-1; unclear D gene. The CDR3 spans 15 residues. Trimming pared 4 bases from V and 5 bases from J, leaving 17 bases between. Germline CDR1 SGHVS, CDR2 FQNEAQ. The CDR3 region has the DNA TGTGCCAGCAGCTCCCTGGACGTTTCGGGGACTGAAGCTTTCTTT. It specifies CASSSLDVSGTEAFF. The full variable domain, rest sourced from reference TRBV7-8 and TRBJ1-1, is GAGVSQSPRYKVAKRGQDVALRCDPISGHVSLFWYQQALGQGPEFLTYFQNEAQLDKSGLPSDRFFAERPEGSVSTLKIQRTQQEDSAVYLCASSSLDVSGTEAFFGQGTRLTVV.